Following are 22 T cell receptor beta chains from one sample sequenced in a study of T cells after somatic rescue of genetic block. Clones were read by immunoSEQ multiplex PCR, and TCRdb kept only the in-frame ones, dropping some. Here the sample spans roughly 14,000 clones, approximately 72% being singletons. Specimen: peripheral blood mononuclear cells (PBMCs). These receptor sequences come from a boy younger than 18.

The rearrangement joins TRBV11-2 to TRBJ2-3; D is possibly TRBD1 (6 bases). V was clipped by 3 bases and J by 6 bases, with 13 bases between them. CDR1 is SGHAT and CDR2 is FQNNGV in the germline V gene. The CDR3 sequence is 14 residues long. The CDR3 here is CASSFPGARDTQYF. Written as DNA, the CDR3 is TGTGCCAGCAGCTTTCCAGGGGCGAGGGATACGCAGTATTTT.

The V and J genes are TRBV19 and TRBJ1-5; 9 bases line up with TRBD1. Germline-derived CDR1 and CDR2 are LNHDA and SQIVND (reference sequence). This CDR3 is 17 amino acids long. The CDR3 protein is CATQSGGTGRPNQPQHF. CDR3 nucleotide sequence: TGTGCTACTCAGTCGGGAGGGACAGGGAGGCCCAATCAGCCCCAGCATTTT. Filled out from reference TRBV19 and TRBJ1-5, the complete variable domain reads DGGITQSPKYLFRKEGQNVTLSCEQNLNHDAMYWYRQDPGQGLRLIYYSQIVNDFQKGDIAEGYSVSREKKESFPLTVTSAQKNPTAFYLCATQSGGTGRPNQPQHFGDGTRLSIL.

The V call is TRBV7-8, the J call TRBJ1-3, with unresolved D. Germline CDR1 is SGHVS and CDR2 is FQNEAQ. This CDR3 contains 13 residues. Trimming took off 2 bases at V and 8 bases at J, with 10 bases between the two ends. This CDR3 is CASSLSPGDTIYF. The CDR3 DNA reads TGTGCCAGCAGCTTATCCCCCGGGGACACCATATATTTT.

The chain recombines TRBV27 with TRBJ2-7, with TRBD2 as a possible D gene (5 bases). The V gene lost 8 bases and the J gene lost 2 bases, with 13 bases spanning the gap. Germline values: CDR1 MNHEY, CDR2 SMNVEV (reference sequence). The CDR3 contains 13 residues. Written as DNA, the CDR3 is TGTGCCAGCCGTCGGACTGGAACCTACGAGCAGTACTTC. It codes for CASRRTGTYEQYF.

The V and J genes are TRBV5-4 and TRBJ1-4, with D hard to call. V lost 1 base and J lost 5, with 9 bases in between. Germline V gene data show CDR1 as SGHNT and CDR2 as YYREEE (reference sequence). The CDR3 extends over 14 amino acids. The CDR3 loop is CASSLWEANEKLFF. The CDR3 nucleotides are TGTGCCAGCAGCTTGTGGGAGGCGAATGAAAAACTGTTTTTT.

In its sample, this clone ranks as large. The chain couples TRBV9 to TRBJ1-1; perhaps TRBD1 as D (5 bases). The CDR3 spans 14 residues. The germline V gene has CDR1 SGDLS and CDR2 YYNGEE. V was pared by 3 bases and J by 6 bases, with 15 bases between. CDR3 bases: TGTGCCAGCAGCGCCGTTGGGGGTGCGGCTGAAGCTTTCTTT. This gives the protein CASSAVGGAAEAFF.

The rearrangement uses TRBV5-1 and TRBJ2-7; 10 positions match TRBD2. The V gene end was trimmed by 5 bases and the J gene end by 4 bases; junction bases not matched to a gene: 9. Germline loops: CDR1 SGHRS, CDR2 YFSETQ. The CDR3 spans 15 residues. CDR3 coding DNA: TGCGCCAGCAGGAGGGTAGCGGGGGGCCTTTACGAGCAGTACTTC. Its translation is CASRRVAGGLYEQYF. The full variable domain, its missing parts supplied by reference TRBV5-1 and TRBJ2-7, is KAGVTQTPRYLIKTRGQQVTLSCSPISGHRSVSWYQQTPGQGLQFLFEYFSETQRNKGNFPGRFSGRQFSNSRSEMNVSTLELGDSALYLCASRRVAGGLYEQYFGPGTRLTVT.

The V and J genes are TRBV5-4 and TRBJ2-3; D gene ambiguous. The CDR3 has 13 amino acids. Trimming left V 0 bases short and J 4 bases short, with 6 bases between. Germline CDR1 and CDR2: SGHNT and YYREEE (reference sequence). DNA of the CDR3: TGTGCCAGCAGCTTGGCCCTACCAGATACGCAGTATTTT. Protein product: CASSLALPDTQYF.

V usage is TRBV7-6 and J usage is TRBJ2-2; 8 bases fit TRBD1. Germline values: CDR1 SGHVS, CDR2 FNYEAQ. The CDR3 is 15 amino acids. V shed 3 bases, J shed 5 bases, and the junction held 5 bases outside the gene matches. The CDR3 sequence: CASSFPTGATGELFF. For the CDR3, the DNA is TGTGCCAGCAGCTTTCCGACAGGGGCGACCGGGGAGCTGTTTTTT.

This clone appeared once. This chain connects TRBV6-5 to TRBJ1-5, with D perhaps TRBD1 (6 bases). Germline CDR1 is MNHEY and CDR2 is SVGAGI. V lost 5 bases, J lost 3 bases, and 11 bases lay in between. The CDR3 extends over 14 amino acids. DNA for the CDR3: TGTGCCAGCAGTAGACAGGCCTACAATCAGCCCCAGCATTTT. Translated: CASSRQAYNQPQHF.

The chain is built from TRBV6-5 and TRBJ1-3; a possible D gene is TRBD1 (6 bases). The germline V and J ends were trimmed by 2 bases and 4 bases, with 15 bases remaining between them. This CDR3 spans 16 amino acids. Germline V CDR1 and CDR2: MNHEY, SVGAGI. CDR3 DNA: TGTGCCAGCAGTTACAACAGGGTGAGCGGAGGAAACACCATATATTTT. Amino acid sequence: CASSYNRVSGGNTIYF.

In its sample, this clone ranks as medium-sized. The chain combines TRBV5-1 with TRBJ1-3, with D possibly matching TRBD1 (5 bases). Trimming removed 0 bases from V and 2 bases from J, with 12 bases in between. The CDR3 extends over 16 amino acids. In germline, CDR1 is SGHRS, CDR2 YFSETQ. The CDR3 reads CASSLAQGSTGNTIYF. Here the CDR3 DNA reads TGCGCCAGCAGCTTGGCGCAGGGATCGACTGGAAACACCATATATTTT.

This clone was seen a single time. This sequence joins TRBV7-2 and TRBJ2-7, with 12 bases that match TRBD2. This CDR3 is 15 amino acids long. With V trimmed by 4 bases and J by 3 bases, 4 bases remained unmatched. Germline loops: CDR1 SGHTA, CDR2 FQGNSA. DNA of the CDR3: TGTGCCAGCAGCTCCGGACTAGCGGGAAGCTACGAGCAGTACTTC. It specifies CASSSGLAGSYEQYF.

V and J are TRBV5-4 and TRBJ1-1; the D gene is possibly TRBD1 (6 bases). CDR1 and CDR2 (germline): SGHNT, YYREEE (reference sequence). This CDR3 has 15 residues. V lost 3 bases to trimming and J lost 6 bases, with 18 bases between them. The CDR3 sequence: CASSSSSTGRAEAFF. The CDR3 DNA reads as TGTGCCAGCAGCTCCTCCTCCACAGGGCGGGCTGAAGCTTTCTTT.

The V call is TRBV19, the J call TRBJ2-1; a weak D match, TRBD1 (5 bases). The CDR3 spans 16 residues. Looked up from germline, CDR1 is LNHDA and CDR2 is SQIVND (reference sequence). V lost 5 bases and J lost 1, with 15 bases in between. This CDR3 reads CASSFPLAGSYNEQFF. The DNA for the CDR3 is TGTGCCAGTAGTTTCCCCCTGGCAGGGTCCTACAATGAGCAGTTCTTC.

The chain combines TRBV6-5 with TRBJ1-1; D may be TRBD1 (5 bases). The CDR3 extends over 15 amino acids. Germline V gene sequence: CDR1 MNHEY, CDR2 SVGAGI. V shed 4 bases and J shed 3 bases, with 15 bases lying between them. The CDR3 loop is CASSSTTRGDTEAFF. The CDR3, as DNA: TGTGCCAGCAGTTCAACGACGCGGGGGGACACTGAAGCTTTCTTT.

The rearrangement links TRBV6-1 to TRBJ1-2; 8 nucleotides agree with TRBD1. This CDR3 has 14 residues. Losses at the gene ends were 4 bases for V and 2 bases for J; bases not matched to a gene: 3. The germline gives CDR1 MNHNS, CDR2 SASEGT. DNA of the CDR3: TGTGCCAGCAGTGGACAGGGGCAAAACTATGGCTACACCTTC. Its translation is CASSGQGQNYGYTF.

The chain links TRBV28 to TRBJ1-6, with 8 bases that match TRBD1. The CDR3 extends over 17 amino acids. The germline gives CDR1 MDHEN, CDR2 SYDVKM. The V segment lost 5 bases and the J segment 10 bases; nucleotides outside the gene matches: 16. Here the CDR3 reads CASSPPPDRGWGSPLHF. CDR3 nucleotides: TGTGCCAGCAGTCCACCCCCCGACAGGGGCTGGGGGTCACCCCTCCACTTT.

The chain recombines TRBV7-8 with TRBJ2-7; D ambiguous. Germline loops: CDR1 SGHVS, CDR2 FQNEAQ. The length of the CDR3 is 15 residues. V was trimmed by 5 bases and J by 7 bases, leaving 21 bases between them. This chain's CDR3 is CASSQYVRPSGEQYF. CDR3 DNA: TGTGCCAGCAGCCAATACGTCCGGCCCTCTGGGGAGCAGTACTTC. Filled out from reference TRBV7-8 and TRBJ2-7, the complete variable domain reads GAGVSQSPRYKVAKRGQDVALRCDPISGHVSLFWYQQALGQGPEFLTYFQNEAQLDKSGLPSDRFFAERPEGSVSTLKIQRTQQEDSAVYLCASSQYVRPSGEQYFGPGTRLTVT.

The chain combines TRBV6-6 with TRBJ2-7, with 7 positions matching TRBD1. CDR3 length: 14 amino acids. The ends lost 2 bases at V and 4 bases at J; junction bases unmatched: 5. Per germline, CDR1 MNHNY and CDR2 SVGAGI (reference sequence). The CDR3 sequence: CASSYAGTAYEQYF. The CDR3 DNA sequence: TGTGCCAGCAGTTACGCCGGGACAGCTTACGAGCAGTACTTC.

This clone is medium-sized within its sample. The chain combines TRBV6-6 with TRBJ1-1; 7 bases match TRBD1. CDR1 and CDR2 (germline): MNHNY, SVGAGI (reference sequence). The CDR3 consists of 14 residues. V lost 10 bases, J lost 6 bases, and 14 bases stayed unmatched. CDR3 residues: CATLLRGGKAEAFF. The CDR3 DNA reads TGTGCCACCCTCCTACGAGGGGGCAAAGCTGAAGCTTTCTTT.

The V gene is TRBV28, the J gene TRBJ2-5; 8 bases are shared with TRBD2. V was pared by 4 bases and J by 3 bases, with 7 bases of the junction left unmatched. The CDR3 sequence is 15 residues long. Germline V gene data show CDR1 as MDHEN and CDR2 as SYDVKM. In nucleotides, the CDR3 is TGTGCCAGCAGTTCGACGCCCGGGGGGGAAGAGACCCAGTACTTC. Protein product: CASSSTPGGEETQYF. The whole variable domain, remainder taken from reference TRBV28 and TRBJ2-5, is DVKVTQSSRYLVKRTGEKVFLECVQDMDHENMFWYRQDPGLGLRLIYFSYDVKMKEKGDIPEGYSVSREKKERFSLILESASTNQTSMYLCASSSTPGGEETQYFGPGTRLLVL.